This T cell receptor (beta chain) derives from a study of shared clonotypes between healthy human individuals. Whole-study findings and limits: The low donor count limited represented genetic and exposure-history diversity.

Trimming pared 1 base from V and 0 bases from J, leaving 1 base between. The CDR3 contains 14 residues. Germline V gene sequence: CDR1 SGHVS, CDR2 FQNEAQ. Sequencing used immunoSEQ multiplex PCR; TCRdb keeps in-frame clones, though not all of them. The table records under 1,100,000 clones, about 80% of them present only once. Notes on this clone: The antigen is unknown.

The receptor was isolated from a man aged 18-30 years in good health. The specimen sequenced was memory CD4+ T cells sorted from blood. The sample's subset: CD45RA-negative fraction. The chain has TRBV7-8 and TRBJ2-6; D is undetermined. The CDR3, as DNA: TGTGCCAGCAGCTTAGACTCTGGGGCCAACGTCCTGACTTTC. Translated, it gives CASSLDSGANVLTF.